The clone carrying this T cell receptor beta chain has only a few counts. As yet, its antigen is unknown. These data are taken from a study of CD8+CD57+ T cells in acquired aplastic anemia. Study results and limitations: The study identified roughly 31 CD8+ CDR3 sequences shared by patients and controls.

The V and J ends lost 3 bases and 3 bases respectively, with 6 bases between them. Looked up from germline, CDR1 is DFQATT and CDR2 is SNEGSKA (reference sequence). The CDR3 runs to 11 residues. The template used for profiling TCR beta VDJ and CDR3 was genomic DNA. TCRdb reanalysed the reads using MiXCR and keeps one entry per CDR3 protein. The repertoire holds some 290,000 distinct CDR3 sequences, with 55% to 65% as singletons. The chain couples TRBV20-1 to TRBJ2-7; maybe TRBD2 (6 bases). The sample taken for sequencing was sorted CD4+, CD8+, or CD8+CD57+ T cells (not recorded which) from PBMCs. The sequence derives from a human donor with severe aplastic anemia or a healthy control (not recorded which). The CDR3 loop reads CSAREGYEQYF. The CDR3, as DNA: TGCAGTGCTAGGGAGGGCTACGAGCAGTACTTC.